These 18 T cell receptor beta chains were sequenced from one sample in a study of read filtering for tumor transcriptome and immune sequencing. This library used about 400 ng RNA and molecular barcoded adaptors spanning alpha/delta and beta/gamma chains. MiXCR, run by TCRdb on the reads, gives a single entry per CDR3 protein. Among approximately 93,000 distinct CDR3 sequences, about a fifth were seen once, and the ten largest hold roughly an eighth. The sample taken for sequencing was a population of CD138-negative cells sorted from bone marrow. These receptor sequences come from a donor over 35 with multiple myeloma.

This clonotype was recorded at least ten times. The chain employs TRBV12-3 or TRBV12-4 and TRBJ2-3, with D perhaps matching TRBD2 (7 bases). The CDR3 is 15 amino acids. The V gene lost 3 bases and the J gene lost 2 bases, with 12 bases spanning the gap. The CDR3 loop is CASSLAGADTDTQYF. DNA of the CDR3: TGTGCCAGCAGTTTGGCGGGGGCGGACACAGATACGCAGTATTTT.

This clonotype was picked up many times. V gene TRBV5-1 combines with J gene TRBJ2-2; no firm D call. CDR1 SGHRS and CDR2 YFSETQ come from the germline V gene. This CDR3 is 13 amino acids long. The V end was cut by 0 bases, the J end by 7 bases, with 7 bases between. The chain's CDR3 is CASSLDRVGELFF. The CDR3 region has the DNA TGCGCCAGCAGCTTGGATCGAGTCGGGGAGCTGTTTTTT.

Comment on this clonotype: A read error may explain this, as a much larger clone is one base away. The CDR3 coding sequence is TGTGCCAGCGGTCCTAAGACGGGCCCGAACACCGGGGAGCTGTTTTTT. This codes for CASGPKTGPNTGELFF. The chain employs TRBV7-9 and TRBJ2-2, with no clear D. CDR3 length: 16 amino acids. CDR1 and CDR2 (germline): SEHNR, FQNEAQ (reference sequence). V was trimmed by 8 bases and J by 0 bases, leaving 16 bases between them. Variable domain in full (rest from reference TRBV7-9 and TRBJ2-2): DTGVSQNPRHKITKRGQNVTFRCDPISEHNRLYWYRQTLGQGPEFLTYFQNEAQLEKSRLLSDRFSAERPKGSFSTLEIQRTEQGDSAMYLCASGPKTGPNTGELFFGEGSRLTVL.

Regarding this clonotype: This may be a read error: a much more frequent sequence differs by one nucleotide. V and J are TRBV11-2 and TRBJ2-5; D gene uncertain. The germline V gene has CDR1 SGHAT and CDR2 FQNNGV. The CDR3 is 14 residues long. Here the CDR3 DNA reads TGTGCCAGCAGCTTGACGACATCACAAGGGACCCAGTACTTC. Translation: CASSLTTSQGTQYF.

This clonotype was recorded many times. This chain connects TRBV7-8 to TRBJ2-5; D is possibly TRBD2 (5 bases). The CDR3 sequence is 15 residues long. Germline CDR1 reads SGHVS; CDR2 reads FQNEAQ. Trimming stripped 4 bases from V and 3 bases from J, with 15 bases between. CDR3 protein: CASSSGLTTKETQYF. DNA of the CDR3: TGTGCCAGCAGCTCCGGACTGACGACCAAAGAGACCCAGTACTTC.

This clonotype was detected only a few times. The chain uses TRBV20-1 and TRBJ1-2, with TRBD1 matching 10 bases. CDR3 length: 14 residues. The V and J ends lost 4 bases and 4 bases, in that order; junction bases with no gene match: 6. Germline V gene data show CDR1 as DFQATT and CDR2 as SNEGSKA (reference sequence). The CDR3 loop is CSATLRDRGYGYTF. The CDR3 bases are TGCAGTGCTACCCTCCGGGACAGGGGCTATGGCTACACCTTC.

This clonotype came up many times. The chain employs TRBV2 and TRBJ2-1, with D maybe TRBD1 (6 bases). Germline CDR1 reads SNHLY; CDR2 reads FYNNEI. This CDR3 region has 13 residues. V lost 4 bases, J lost 7 bases, and 11 bases lay in between. CDR3 sequence (DNA): TGTGCCAGCAGTGTGCACAGGGAGAATGAGCAGTTCTTC. This sequence encodes CASSVHRENEQFF.

As concerns this clonotype: This may be a read error: a much more frequent sequence differs by one nucleotide. The CDR3 here is CASSPTEGETQSF. CDR3 nucleotide sequence: TGTGCCAGCAGCCCAACTGAGGGGGAGACCCAGTCCTTC. The chain carries TRBV5-4 and TRBJ2-5, with D possibly matching TRBD1 (6 bases). Per the germline V gene, CDR1 is SGHNT and CDR2 is YYREEE (reference sequence). The CDR3 has 13 amino acids. The full variable domain, rest sourced from reference TRBV5-4 and TRBJ2-5, is ETGVTQSPTHLIKTRGQQVTLRCSSQSGHNTVSWYQQALGQGPQFIFQYYREEENGRGNFPPRFSGLQFPNYSSELNVNALELDDSALYLCASSPTEGETQSFGPGTRLLVL.

This clonotype was observed many times. The chain employs TRBV14 and TRBJ1-1; D is perhaps TRBD1 (6 bases). CDR3 length equals 13 residues. Germline-derived CDR1 and CDR2 are SGHDN and FVKESK. Trimming stripped 4 bases from V and 6 bases from J, with 12 bases between. This CDR3 is CASSRTGQSEAFF. As DNA, the CDR3 is TGTGCCAGCAGCCGGACCGGACAGTCTGAAGCTTTCTTT.

This clonotype was counted many times. The chain uses TRBV18 and TRBJ2-2; D gene ambiguous. V lost 5 bases and J 0 bases, leaving 7 bases between the germline ends. Germline CDR1 is KGHSH and CDR2 is LQKENI. The CDR3 loop spans 14 amino acids. CDR3 residues: CASSWQANTGELFF. The DNA for the CDR3 is TGTGCCAGCTCATGGCAGGCGAACACCGGGGAGCTGTTTTTT.

The sample holds many counts of this clonotype. The chain employs TRBV11-1 and TRBJ2-5; TRBD1 matches at 9 bases. The CDR3 is made up of 14 amino acids. V lost 5 bases to trimming and J lost 5 bases; unmatched junction nucleotides: 6. CDR1 and CDR2 (germline): SGHAT, FQDESV (reference sequence). CDR3 sequence reads: CASSLTGGVETQYF. CDR3 DNA sequence: TGTGCCAGCAGCCTGACAGGGGGAGTGGAGACCCAGTACTTC.

The sample holds many counts of this clonotype. The J gene is TRBJ1-2, the V gene TRBV28, with 9 bases identical to TRBD1. CDR1 is MDHEN, CDR2 SYDVKM, per germline. Trimming removed 0 bases from V and 3 bases from J; junction bases left unmatched: 2. The CDR3 spans 15 residues. The CDR3 DNA is TGTGCCAGCAGTTTATGGGGACAGGGCTACTATGGCTACACCTTC. Its translation is CASSLWGQGYYGYTF.

This clonotype was observed many times. This sequence joins TRBV28 and TRBJ2-5; D could derive from TRBD1 or TRBD2 (5 bases each). The CDR3 extends over 15 amino acids. The V and J ends lost 8 bases and 2 bases respectively, with 18 bases between them. Germline loops: CDR1 MDHEN, CDR2 SYDVKM. The CDR3 DNA sequence: TGTGCCAGCGGGACGATTCTTCGGGGTCAAGAGACCCAGTACTTC. Translation gives CASGTILRGQETQYF.

This clonotype was recorded many times. The rearrangement links TRBV20-1 to TRBJ2-3, with 7 bases identical to TRBD2. This CDR3 spans 13 amino acids. V dropped 5 bases and J dropped 1; count of bases not matched to a gene: 3. CDR1 is DFQATT, CDR2 SNEGSKA, per germline (reference sequence). CDR3 sequence: CSARGEGTDTQYF. Here the CDR3 DNA reads TGCAGTGCTCGGGGGGAAGGCACAGATACGCAGTATTTT.

This clonotype was seen at least ten times. The V call is TRBV30, the J call TRBJ1-1, with 7 bases aligning to TRBD1. The trim removed 2 bases at V and 4 bases at J, leaving 4 bases unmatched. The V gene's germline CDR1 is GTSNPN and CDR2 SVGIG (reference sequence). This CDR3 is built from 13 residues. The CDR3: CAWSQQGSTEAFF. The CDR3 region has the DNA TGTGCCTGGAGTCAACAGGGGAGCACTGAAGCTTTCTTT.

This clonotype was seen just once. A much larger clone sits a single nucleotide away, making a read error possible. The CDR3 does not end in the conserved phenylalanine or tryptophan, so this is likely a read error. The genes are TRBV7-3 and TRBJ2-2, with D unclear. The CDR3 is 13 residues long. The germline V gene has CDR1 SGHTA and CDR2 FQGTGA. V was cut by 1 base and J by 4 bases, with 4 bases left in between. CDR3 region: CASSLILTGELFY. CDR3 nucleotides: TGTGCCAGCAGCTTAATTCTCACCGGGGAGCTGTTTTAT.

This clonotype has more than one count but fewer than ten. This could be a read error, since a much larger clone is one nucleotide away. The chain couples TRBV29-1 to TRBJ2-2; no clear D. Per germline, CDR1 SQVTM and CDR2 ANQGSEA. The CDR3 contains 14 residues. V gave up 8 bases and J gave up 0 bases, with 13 bases separating them. CDR3 loop: CSIALQPNTGELFF. CDR3 DNA: TGCAGCATTGCCTTACAGCCGAACACCGGGGAGCTGTTTTTT.

Ten or more counts support this clonotype. The chain is built from TRBV20-1 and TRBJ2-2, with 8 nucleotides matching TRBD1. CDR1 is DFQATT and CDR2 is SNEGSKA in the germline V gene (reference sequence). Trimming removed 7 bases from V and 7 bases from J; junction bases left unmatched: 8. This CDR3 has 13 amino acids. The CDR3 region has the DNA TGCAGTGTAAAGCAGGGGGCCGACGGGGAGCTGTTTTTT. Its protein product is CSVKQGADGELFF.